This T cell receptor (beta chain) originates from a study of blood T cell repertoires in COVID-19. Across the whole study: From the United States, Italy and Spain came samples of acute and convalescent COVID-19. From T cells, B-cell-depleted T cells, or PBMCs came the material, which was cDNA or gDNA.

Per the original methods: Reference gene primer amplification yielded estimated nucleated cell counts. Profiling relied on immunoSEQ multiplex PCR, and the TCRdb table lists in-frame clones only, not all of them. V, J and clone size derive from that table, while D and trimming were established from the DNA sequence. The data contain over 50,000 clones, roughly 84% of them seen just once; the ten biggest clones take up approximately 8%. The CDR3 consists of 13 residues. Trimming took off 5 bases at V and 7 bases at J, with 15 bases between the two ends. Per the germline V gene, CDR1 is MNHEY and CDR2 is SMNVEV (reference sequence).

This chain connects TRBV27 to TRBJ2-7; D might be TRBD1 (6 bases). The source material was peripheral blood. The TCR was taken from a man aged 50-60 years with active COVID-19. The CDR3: CASSEWGPREQYF. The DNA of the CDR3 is TGTGCCAGCAGTGAATGGGGGCCGAGGGAGCAGTACTTC.